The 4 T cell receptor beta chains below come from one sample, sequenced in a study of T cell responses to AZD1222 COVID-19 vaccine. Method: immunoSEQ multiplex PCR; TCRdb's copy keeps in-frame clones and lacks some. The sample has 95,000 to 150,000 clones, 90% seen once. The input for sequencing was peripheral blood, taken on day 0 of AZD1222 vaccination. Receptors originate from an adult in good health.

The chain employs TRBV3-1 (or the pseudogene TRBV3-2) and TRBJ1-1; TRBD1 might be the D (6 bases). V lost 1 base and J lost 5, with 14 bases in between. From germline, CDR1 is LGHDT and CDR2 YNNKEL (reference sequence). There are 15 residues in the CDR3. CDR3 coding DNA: TGTGCCAGCAGCCAAGTATGGGGGGGCGGGACTGAAGCTTTCTTT. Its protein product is CASSQVWGGGTEAFF.

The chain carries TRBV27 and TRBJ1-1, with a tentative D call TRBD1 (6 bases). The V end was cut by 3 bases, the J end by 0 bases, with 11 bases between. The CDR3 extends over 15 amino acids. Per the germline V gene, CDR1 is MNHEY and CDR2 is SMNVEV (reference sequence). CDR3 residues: CASSFSRGLNTEAFF. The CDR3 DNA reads TGTGCCAGCAGTTTTTCCAGGGGATTGAACACTGAAGCTTTCTTT.

As DNA, the CDR3 is TGTGCCACCAGTGATTCGAGGGAGCAGTTCTTC. Translating it yields CATSDSREQFF. The chain links TRBV24-1 to TRBJ2-1; D is unresolved. This CDR3 has 11 residues. Germline values: CDR1 KGHDR, CDR2 SFDVKD. Trimming cost V 2 bases and J 10 bases, with 5 bases left between them.

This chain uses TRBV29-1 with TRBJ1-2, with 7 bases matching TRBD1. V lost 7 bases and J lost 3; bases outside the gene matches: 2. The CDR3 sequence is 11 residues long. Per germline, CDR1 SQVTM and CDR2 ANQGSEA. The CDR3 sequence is CSGGTDYGYTF. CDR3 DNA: TGCAGCGGGGGGACAGACTATGGCTACACCTTC.